The 27 T cell receptor beta chains below come from one sample, sequenced in a study of cytomegalovirus exposure and HLA in healthy donors. This PCR relied on a set of 60 Vbeta primers and 13 Jbeta primers. Profiled with immunoSEQ multiplex PCR; TCRdb holds only in-frame clones, not every one. The sample lists roughly 200,000 clones, approximately 78% occurring once. The sample comprised PBMCs. These receptors were obtained from a woman aged 18-29 years in good health and CMV-seronegative.

V is TRBV2 and J is TRBJ1-3; 8 bases align to TRBD1. CDR1 is SNHLY and CDR2 is FYNNEI in the germline V gene. The CDR3 length is 15 residues. J was trimmed by 3 bases and V by 5 bases; bases with no gene match: 6. CDR3 sequence: CASSPDRADGNTIYF. CDR3 DNA sequence: TGTGCCAGCAGTCCGGACAGGGCTGATGGAAACACCATATATTTT. The variable domain in full, completed from reference TRBV2 and TRBJ1-3, reads EPEVTQTPSHQVTQMGQEVILRCVPISNHLYFYWYRQILGQKVEFLVSFYNNEISEKSEIFDDQFSVERPDGSNFTLKIRSTKLEDSAMYFCASSPDRADGNTIYFGEGSWLTVV.

The rearrangement uses TRBV7-9 and TRBJ1-5, with 8 bases identical to TRBD1. The V gene end was trimmed by 0 bases and the J gene end by 1 base; junction bases not matched to a gene: 5. The CDR3 covers 17 residues. Germline CDR1 SEHNR, CDR2 FQNEAQ (reference sequence). CDR3 sequence reads: CASSLARTGMSNQPQHF. As DNA, the CDR3 is TGTGCCAGCAGCTTAGCTCGGACAGGGATGAGCAATCAGCCCCAGCATTTT.

The chain employs TRBV5-6 and TRBJ2-3; TRBD2 might be the D (6 bases). The germline gives CDR1 SGHDT, CDR2 YYEEEE. This CDR3 comprises 15 residues. V lost 0 bases and J lost 8, with 16 bases in between. The CDR3 DNA follows: TGTGCCAGCAGCTTGGCCCCGGTAGCGGCAGGTACGCAGTATTTT. Its translation: CASSLAPVAAGTQYF. Together with reference TRBV5-6 and TRBJ2-3, the CDR3 gives the full variable domain: DAGVTQSPTHLIKTRGQQVTLRCSPKSGHDTVSWYQQALGQGPQFIFQYYEEEERQRGNFPDRFSGHQFPNYSSELNVNALLLGDSALYLCASSLAPVAAGTQYFGPGTRLTVL.

V and J are TRBV12-2 and TRBJ2-7; the table's D gene call, TRBD2, was not cross checked with the DNA. TRBV12-2 is recorded as a pseudogene. This CDR3 comprises 15 residues. For the CDR3, the DNA is TGTGCAAGTCGCTCAAGAAAAGCGGGCCTCCGGGAGCAGTACGTC. The encoded protein is CASRSRKAGLREQYV.

V and J are TRBV27 and TRBJ2-1; 14 positions agree with TRBD2. Germline V gene sequence: CDR1 MNHEY, CDR2 SMNVEV (reference sequence). The CDR3 has 18 residues. With V trimmed by 0 bases and J by 5 bases, 6 bases remained unmatched. CDR3 amino acids: CASSLSRLAGGPHNEQFF. The DNA for the CDR3 is TGTGCCAGCAGTTTATCCCGACTAGCGGGAGGGCCCCACAATGAGCAGTTCTTC.

V is TRBV1 and J is TRBJ2-1; the table's D call of TRBD2 was not tested on the DNA. TRBV1 constitutes a pseudogene. This CDR3 has 16 amino acids. The CDR3 nucleotides read TGCACCAGCAGCCAAGAGAGGGGGGGGCGGAAAGGTGAGCAGTTCTTC. It specifies CTSSQERGGRKGEQFF.

The chain links TRBV19 to TRBJ1-2; D possibly corresponds to TRBD1 (6 bases). CDR3 length: 13 residues. V dropped 5 bases and J dropped 7 bases, with 14 bases sitting between them. Germline V CDR1 and CDR2: LNHDA, SQIVND (reference sequence). CDR3 nucleotide sequence: TGTGCCAGTAGTGTTCAGGGGAGTACTGGCTACACCTTC. This sequence encodes CASSVQGSTGYTF.

This chain connects TRBV7-2 to TRBJ2-1, with 7 bases aligning to TRBD2. Germline CDR1 is SGHTA and CDR2 is FQGNSA. The trim removed 2 bases at V and 4 bases at J, leaving 5 bases unmatched. The CDR3 is 15 amino acids. As DNA, the CDR3 is TGTGCCAGCAGCTTATTCCCAGCGGGGTACAATGAGCAGTTCTTC. The encoded protein is CASSLFPAGYNEQFF.

The rearrangement links TRBV21-1 to TRBJ2-7; the D call of TRBD2 is as the table states it, not checked on the DNA. TRBV21-1 is a pseudogene. The CDR3 extends over 20 amino acids. The CDR3 DNA is TGTGCCAGCAGCAAAGGGCCGGGACAGAGGAATAGCGGGAGTATTGACGAGCAGTACTTC. It codes for CASSKGPGQRNSGSIDEQYF.

The V call is TRBV7-2, the J call TRBJ2-1, with 9 bases fitting TRBD1. The CDR3 spans 15 residues. The V gene's germline CDR1 is SGHTA and CDR2 FQGNSA. The V and J ends lost 5 bases and 5 bases, in that order; junction bases with no gene match: 7. The chain's CDR3 is CASSTRTGDHNEQFF. The CDR3 region has the DNA TGTGCCAGCAGCACGCGGACAGGGGACCACAATGAGCAGTTCTTC.

V is TRBV29-1 and J is TRBJ1-1; 7 bases are a match to TRBD1. The CDR3 sequence is 13 residues long. The V segment lost 7 bases and the J segment 4 bases; nucleotides outside the gene matches: 9. Germline CDR1 is SQVTM and CDR2 is ANQGSEA. The CDR3 nucleotides are TGCAGCGCCCGACAGGGTTCTGCCACTGAAGCTTTCTTT. This translates into CSARQGSATEAFF.

This chain uses TRBV29-1 with TRBJ2-1; the match to TRBD2 covers 7 bases. This CDR3 contains 15 residues. Trimming at V came to 6 bases and at J to 9 bases, leaving 17 bases not matched to a gene. The germline CDR1 and CDR2 sequences are SQVTM and ANQGSEA. CDR3 in amino acids: CSVPGPRLALGEQFF. Here the CDR3 DNA reads TGCAGCGTCCCCGGGCCCAGACTAGCTTTGGGTGAGCAGTTCTTC.

The CDR3 DNA follows: TGTGCCAGCAGTCTCAGCGGAAATGTGAACACTGAAGCTTTCTTT. This gives the protein CASSLSGNVNTEAFF. The chain employs TRBV2 and TRBJ1-1; no clear D gene. In germline, CDR1 is SNHLY, CDR2 FYNNEI. The CDR3 runs 15 residues. V dropped 5 bases and J dropped 0 bases, with 13 bases sitting between them.

The chain is built from TRBV5-1 and TRBJ2-3, with 7 bases aligning to TRBD1. V lost 4 bases to trimming and J lost 2 bases; unmatched junction nucleotides: 7. Germline loops: CDR1 SGHRS, CDR2 YFSETQ. This CDR3 spans 15 amino acids. The CDR3 spells CASSTRTGLTDTQYF. The CDR3 DNA is TGCGCCAGCAGCACACGGACAGGACTCACAGATACGCAGTATTTT.

The V call is TRBV18, the J call TRBJ2-7; 9 bases fit TRBD1. This CDR3 contains 16 residues. Germline V lookup: CDR1 KGHSH, CDR2 LQKENI. After removal of 3 bases from V and 5 bases from J, the junction contained 11 bases not matched to a gene. The CDR3 protein is CASSPYRTGENHEQYF. CDR3 nucleotide sequence: TGTGCCAGCTCACCTTATCGGACAGGGGAAAACCACGAGCAGTACTTC.

This chain joins TRBV11-3 and TRBJ2-3; 8 bases match TRBD2. The V and J ends lost 8 bases and 5 bases, in that order; junction bases with no gene match: 15. The CDR3 runs 16 residues. Germline CDR1 reads SGHNT; CDR2 reads YENEEA. The CDR3 spells CASGRDGRAGGDTQYF. The CDR3 coding sequence is TGTGCCAGCGGGCGGGACGGGAGGGCCGGGGGAGATACGCAGTATTTT.

The J gene is TRBJ2-5, the V gene TRBV18; D remains unclear. Per the germline V gene, CDR1 is KGHSH and CDR2 is LQKENI. V was trimmed by 2 bases and J by 5 bases, leaving 12 bases between them. The CDR3 has 14 amino acids. The CDR3 coding sequence is TGTGCCAGCTCACCATCTCAGTACGGGGAGACCCAGTACTTC. It yields the protein CASSPSQYGETQYF. The full variable domain, with the rest looked up from reference TRBV18 and TRBJ2-5, is NAGVMQNPRHLVRRRGQEARLRCSPMKGHSHVYWYRQLPEEGLKFMVYLQKENIIDESGMPKERFSAEFPKEGPSILRIQQVVRGDSAAYFCASSPSQYGETQYFGPGTRLLVL.

The chain links TRBV5-3 to TRBJ2-7, with 9 bases matching TRBD2. TRBV5-3 is reported as an ORF; its role is uncertain. The CDR3 extends over 18 amino acids. V gave up 1 base and J gave up 2 bases; unmatched junction bases: 13. CDR3 sequence: CARSLYWTSVMAPYEQYF. The CDR3 DNA is TGTGCCAGAAGCTTGTATTGGACTAGCGTCATGGCCCCCTACGAGCAGTACTTC.

Notes on this clone: This same CDR3 is encoded by further DNA sequences in the sample. This chain links TRBV28 with TRBJ1-5; the D gene is possibly TRBD1 (5 bases). Looked up from germline, CDR1 is MDHEN and CDR2 is SYDVKM. The CDR3 length is 16 residues. Trimming left V 5 bases short and J 0 bases short, with 14 bases between. CDR3 DNA sequence: TGTGCCAGCAGTCCCGGGGGAAGGGATAGCAATCAGCCCCAGCATTTT. This translates into CASSPGGRDSNQPQHF. Looking up the rest from reference TRBV28 and TRBJ1-5 gives the full variable domain: DVKVTQSSRYLVKRTGEKVFLECVQDMDHENMFWYRQDPGLGLRLIYFSYDVKMKEKGDIPEGYSVSREKKERFSLILESASTNQTSMYLCASSPGGRDSNQPQHFGDGTRLSIL.

This rearrangement joins TRBV19 to TRBJ1-3, with TRBD1 as a possible D gene (5 bases). Trimming stripped 9 bases from V and 4 bases from J, with 16 bases between. This CDR3 has 14 amino acids. Germline CDR1 LNHDA, CDR2 SQIVND (reference sequence). As DNA, the CDR3 is TGTGCCAGCAGGAGGGGAATAGCCGGAAACACCATATATTTT. Translating gives CASRRGIAGNTIYF.

The chain is built from TRBV5-1 and TRBJ2-1, with D perhaps matching TRBD1 (6 bases). Germline CDR1 and CDR2: SGHRS and YFSETQ. This CDR3 comprises 14 residues. The V end was cut by 4 bases, the J end by 5 bases, with 13 bases between. As DNA, the CDR3 is TGCGCCAGCAGCCCCGGACAGTTGAACAATGAGCAGTTCTTC. It is translated as CASSPGQLNNEQFF.

The chain employs TRBV28 and TRBJ1-2, with 8 positions matching TRBD1. CDR3 size: 11 residues. The V gene's germline CDR1 is MDHEN and CDR2 SYDVKM. Unmatched junction bases numbered 0, after V lost 4 bases and J lost 8 bases. CDR3 bases: TGTGCCAGCAGTTCAGGGGGCGGCTACACCTTC. Translating it yields CASSSGGGYTF.

The chain links TRBV5-6 to TRBJ2-7; 13 bases align to TRBD2. V shed 2 bases, J shed 3 bases, and the junction held 5 bases outside the gene matches. Germline values: CDR1 SGHDT, CDR2 YYEEEE. This CDR3 region has 16 residues. CDR3: CASSFGTSGTYYEQYF. As DNA, the CDR3 is TGTGCCAGCAGCTTTGGGACTAGCGGGACCTACTACGAGCAGTACTTC.

V usage is TRBV30 and J usage is TRBJ1-5; perhaps TRBD1 as D (5 bases). Trimming cost V 0 bases and J 2 bases, with 11 bases left between them. The germline CDR1 and CDR2 sequences are GTSNPN and SVGIG (reference sequence). The CDR3 has 15 residues. CDR3 nucleotide sequence: TGTGCCTGGAGTGTAATCGGGGGAGGCAATCAGCCCCAGCATTTT. Residues: CAWSVIGGGNQPQHF.

The chain is built from TRBV4-3 and TRBJ1-2; D perhaps matches TRBD1 (5 bases). V gave up 4 bases and J gave up 3 bases, with 9 bases separating them. The CDR3 length is 13 residues. Per the germline V gene, CDR1 is LGHNA and CDR2 is YSLEER. CDR3 sequence: CASSLRRDYGYTF. In nucleotides, the CDR3 is TGCGCCAGCAGCCTTCGCAGGGACTATGGCTACACCTTC.

V usage is TRBV28 and J usage is TRBJ2-2, with a possible D match to TRBD1 (6 bases). The CDR3 length is 19 residues. Germline values: CDR1 MDHEN, CDR2 SYDVKM. V was pared by 4 bases and J by 3 bases, with 24 bases between. The DNA for the CDR3 is TGTGCCAGCAGTTCCCCGCCGGCAGGGGAAGAAAGGTACACCGGGGAGCTGTTTTTT. Residues: CASSSPPAGEERYTGELFF.

The chain combines TRBV5-1 with TRBJ2-4; TRBD1 matches 9 bases. CDR1 and CDR2 from the germline V gene are SGHRS and YFSETQ. Germline trimming cut 0 bases from V and 7 bases from J; bases unmatched to any gene: 5. The length of the CDR3 is 15 residues. The CDR3 DNA reads TGCGCCAGCAGCTTGGCGACAGGGGGTACGAACATTCAGTACTTC. Translated: CASSLATGGTNIQYF.